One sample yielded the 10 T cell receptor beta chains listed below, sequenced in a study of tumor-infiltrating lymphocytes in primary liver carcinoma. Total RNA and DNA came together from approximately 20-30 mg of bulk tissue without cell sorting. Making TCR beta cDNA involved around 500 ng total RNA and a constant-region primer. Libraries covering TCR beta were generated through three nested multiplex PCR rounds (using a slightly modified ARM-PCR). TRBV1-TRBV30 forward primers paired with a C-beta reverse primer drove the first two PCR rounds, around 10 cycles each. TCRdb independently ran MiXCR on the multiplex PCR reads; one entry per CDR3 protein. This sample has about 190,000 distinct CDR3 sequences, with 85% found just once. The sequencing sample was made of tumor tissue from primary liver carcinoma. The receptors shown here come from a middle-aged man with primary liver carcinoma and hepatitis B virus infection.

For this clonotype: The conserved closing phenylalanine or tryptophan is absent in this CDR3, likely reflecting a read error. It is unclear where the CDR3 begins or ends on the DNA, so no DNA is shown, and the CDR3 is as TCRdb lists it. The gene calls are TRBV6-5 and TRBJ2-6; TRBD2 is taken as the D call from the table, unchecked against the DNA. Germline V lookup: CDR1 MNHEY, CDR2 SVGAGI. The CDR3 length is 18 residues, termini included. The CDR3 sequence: CASRYNPSGSTGANVLTS.

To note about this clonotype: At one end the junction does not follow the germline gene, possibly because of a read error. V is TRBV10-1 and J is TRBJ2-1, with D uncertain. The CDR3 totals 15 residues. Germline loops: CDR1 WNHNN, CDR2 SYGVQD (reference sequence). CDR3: CASSDQSSGGNEQFF. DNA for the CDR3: TGCGCCAGCAGTGACCAGAGCAGTGGTGGAAATGAACAGTTCTTC.

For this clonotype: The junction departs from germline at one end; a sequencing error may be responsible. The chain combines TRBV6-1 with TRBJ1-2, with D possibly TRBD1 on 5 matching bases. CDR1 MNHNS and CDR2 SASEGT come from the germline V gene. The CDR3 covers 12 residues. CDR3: CASIQDNYGYTF. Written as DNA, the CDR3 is TGTGCCAGCATCCAGGACAACTACGGCTACACCTTC.

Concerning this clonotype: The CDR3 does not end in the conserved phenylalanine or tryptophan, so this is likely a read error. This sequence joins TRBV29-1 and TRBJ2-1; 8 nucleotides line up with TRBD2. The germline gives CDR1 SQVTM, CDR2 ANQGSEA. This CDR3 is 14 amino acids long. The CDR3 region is CSHRTSGYYNEQFS. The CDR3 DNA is TGCAGTCACCGTACTAGCGGATACTACAATGAGCAGTTCTCC.

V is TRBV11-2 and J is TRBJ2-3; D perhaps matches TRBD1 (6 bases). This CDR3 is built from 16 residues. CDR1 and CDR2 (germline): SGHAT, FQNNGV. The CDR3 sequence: CVRSERSTGNTDTQYF. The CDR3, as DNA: TGTGTCAGGAGCGAAAGAAGTACAGGGAACACAGATACGCAGTATTTT.

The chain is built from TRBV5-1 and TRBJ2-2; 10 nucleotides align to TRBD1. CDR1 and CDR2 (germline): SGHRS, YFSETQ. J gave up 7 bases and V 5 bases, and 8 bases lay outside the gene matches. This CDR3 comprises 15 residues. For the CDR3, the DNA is TGCGCCAGCAGTCTTGACAGGGGGCCCATCGGGGAGCTGTTTTTT. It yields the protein CASSLDRGPIGELFF.

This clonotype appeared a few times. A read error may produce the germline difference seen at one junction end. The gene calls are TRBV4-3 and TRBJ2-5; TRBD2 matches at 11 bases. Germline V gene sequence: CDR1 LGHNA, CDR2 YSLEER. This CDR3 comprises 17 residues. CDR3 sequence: CASSQTASGRTGETQYF. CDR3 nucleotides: TGTGCCAGTAGCCAAACGGCTAGCGGGAGGACTGGTGAGACCCAGTACTTC.

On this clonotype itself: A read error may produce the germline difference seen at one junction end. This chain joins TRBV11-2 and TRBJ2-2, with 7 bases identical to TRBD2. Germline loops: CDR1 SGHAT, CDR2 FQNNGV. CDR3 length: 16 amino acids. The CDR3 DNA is TGTGACAGCAGCTCTTCTAGCGGTGCGAACAGCGGGGAGCTGTTTTTT. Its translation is CDSSSSSGANSGELFF.

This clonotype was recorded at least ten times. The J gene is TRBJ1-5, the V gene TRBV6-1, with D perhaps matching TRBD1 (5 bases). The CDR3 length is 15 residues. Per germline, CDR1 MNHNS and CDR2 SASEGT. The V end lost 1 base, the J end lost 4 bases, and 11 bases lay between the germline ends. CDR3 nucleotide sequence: TGTGCCAGCAGTGAAGGGCAGGGCCAAAATCAGCCCCAGCATTTT. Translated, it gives CASSEGQGQNQPQHF.

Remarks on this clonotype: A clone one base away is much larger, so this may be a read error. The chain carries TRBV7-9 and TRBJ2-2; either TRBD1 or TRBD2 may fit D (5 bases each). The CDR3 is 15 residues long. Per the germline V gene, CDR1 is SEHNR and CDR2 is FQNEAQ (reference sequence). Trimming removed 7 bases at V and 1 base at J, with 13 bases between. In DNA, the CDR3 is TGTGCCAGCATCAGGACTGGACAGAACACCGGGGAGCTGTTTTTT. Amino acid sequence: CASIRTGQNTGELFF. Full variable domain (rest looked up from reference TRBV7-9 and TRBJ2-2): DTGVSQNPRHKITKRGQNVTFRCDPISEHNRLYWYRQTLGQGPEFLTYFQNEAQLEKSRLLSDRFSAERPKGSFSTLEIQRTEQGDSAMYLCASIRTGQNTGELFFGEGSRLTVL.